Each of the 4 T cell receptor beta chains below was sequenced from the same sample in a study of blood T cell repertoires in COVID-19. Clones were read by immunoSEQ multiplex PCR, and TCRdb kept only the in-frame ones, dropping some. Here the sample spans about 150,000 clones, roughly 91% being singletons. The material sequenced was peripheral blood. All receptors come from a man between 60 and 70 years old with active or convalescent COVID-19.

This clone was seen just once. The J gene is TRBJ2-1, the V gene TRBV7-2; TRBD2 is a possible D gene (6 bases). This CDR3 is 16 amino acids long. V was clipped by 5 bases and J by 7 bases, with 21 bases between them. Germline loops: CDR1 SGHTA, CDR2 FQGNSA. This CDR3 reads CASSARDLRGKNEQFF. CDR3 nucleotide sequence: TGTGCCAGCAGCGCTAGGGATTTGCGGGGAAAAAATGAGCAGTTCTTC.

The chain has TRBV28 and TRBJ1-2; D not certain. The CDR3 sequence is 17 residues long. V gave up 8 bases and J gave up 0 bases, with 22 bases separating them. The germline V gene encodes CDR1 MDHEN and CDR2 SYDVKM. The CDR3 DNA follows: TGTGCCAGCCGATCACCCTTGGGAGGGAGGGCTAACTATGGCTACACCTTC. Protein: CASRSPLGGRANYGYTF.

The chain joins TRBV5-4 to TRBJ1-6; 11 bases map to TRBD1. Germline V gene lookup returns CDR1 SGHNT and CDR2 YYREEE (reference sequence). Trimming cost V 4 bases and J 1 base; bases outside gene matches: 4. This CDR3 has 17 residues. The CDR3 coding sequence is TGTGCCAGCAGCCGGGACAGGGGGGGATCCTATAATTCACCCCTCCACTTT. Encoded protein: CASSRDRGGSYNSPLHF. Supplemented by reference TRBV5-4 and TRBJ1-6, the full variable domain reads ETGVTQSPTHLIKTRGQQVTLRCSSQSGHNTVSWYQQALGQGPQFIFQYYREEENGRGNFPPRFSGLQFPNYSSELNVNALELDDSALYLCASSRDRGGSYNSPLHFGNGTRLTVT.

CDR3 nucleotides: TGTGCCAGCAGCGTTGGGACAGGGTGGGCCGGGGAGCTGTTTTTT. Amino acids: CASSVGTGWAGELFF. The genes are TRBV7-3 and TRBJ2-2, with 9 nucleotides matching TRBD1. Germline lookup yields CDR1 SGHTA and CDR2 FQGTGA. V trimming: 5 bases; J trimming: 6 bases; junction bases outside the gene matches: 7. CDR3 length equals 15 residues.